These T cell receptor beta chains were read from a single sample in a study of blood T cells in healthy people across ages. TCRdb reprocessed the 5' RACE reads via MiXCR and lists one record per CDR3 protein. This sample has hundreds of thousands of distinct CDR3 sequences, with 25% to 30% found just once. The sequenced sample consisted of blood. The receptor source for this set is a woman of 80 years or more in good health. Both conserved end residues are part of each CDR3. Each record gives: V gene, D gene, J gene, clone size, CDR3 DNA, CDR3 protein. The D gene is left open where the match is weak. Expanded clones get a size class; other rows say once, few or many, or leave the size out.

v_call: TRBV29-1
d_call: TRBD1
j_call: TRBJ2-2
clone_size: many
cdr3_nt: TGCAGCGTTGGACTGGGACAGGGAGTCACCGGGGAGCTGTTTTTT
cdr3_aa: CSVGLGQGVTGELFF

v_call: TRBV4-3
d_call: NA
j_call: TRBJ2-2
clone_size: NA
cdr3_nt: TGCGCCAGCAGCCAAGTTGCCCAGGGCAGCTACACCGGGGAGCTGTTTTTT
cdr3_aa: CASSQVAQGSYTGELFF

v_call: TRBV28
d_call: TRBD2
j_call: TRBJ2-5
clone_size: NA
cdr3_nt: TGTGCCAGCAGGGGGTCGGGGGGTCAGGAGACCCAGTACTTC
cdr3_aa: CASRGSGGQETQYF

v_call: TRBV20-1
d_call: NA
j_call: TRBJ1-2
clone_size: few
cdr3_nt: TGCAGTACCCCAACTCCTGTCCATGGCTACACCTTC
cdr3_aa: CSTPTPVHGYTF

v_call: TRBV6-5
d_call: NA
j_call: TRBJ1-1
clone_size: many
cdr3_nt: TGTGCCAGCAGTCTACTCAACAGGAACACTGAAGCTTTCTTT
cdr3_aa: CASSLLNRNTEAFF

v_call: TRBV27
d_call: NA
j_call: TRBJ1-2
clone_size: many
cdr3_nt: TGTGCCAGCAGTTTAAGTGGCGGGCGCAACTATGGCTACACCTTC
cdr3_aa: CASSLSGGRNYGYTF

v_call: TRBV7-2
d_call: NA
j_call: TRBJ2-6
clone_size: many
cdr3_nt: TGTGCCAGCAGCTTAGAGGCGGGAAGCTCTGGGGCCAACGTCCTGACTTTC
cdr3_aa: CASSLEAGSSGANVLTF

v_call: TRBV20-1
d_call: TRBD1
j_call: TRBJ2-1
clone_size: NA
cdr3_nt: TGCAGTGCTCAAAGACAGGGGCCTTACAATGAGCAGTTCTTC
cdr3_aa: CSAQRQGPYNEQFF

v_call: TRBV24-1
d_call: TRBD1
j_call: TRBJ1-2
clone_size: NA
cdr3_nt: TGTGCCACCAGTGATTCGACAGGGGGGTGCTATGGCTACACCTTC
cdr3_aa: CATSDSTGGCYGYTF

v_call: TRBV20-1
d_call: NA
j_call: TRBJ1-4
clone_size: NA
cdr3_nt: TGCAGTGCTGCCGGGCCTCGAGAGTATGAAAAACGGTTTTTT
cdr3_aa: CSAAGPREYEKRFF

v_call: TRBV6-2/TRBV6-3
d_call: TRBD1
j_call: TRBJ2-7
clone_size: many
cdr3_nt: TGTGCCAGCAGTACGCCACCTACCGGGACAGGGGGCGCATCCTCCTACGAGCAGTACTTC
cdr3_aa: CASSTPPTGTGGASSYEQYF

v_call: TRBV24-1
d_call: NA
j_call: TRBJ1-1
clone_size: NA
cdr3_nt: TGTGCCACCAGTGACCCTGGACAGAAGGAAGCTTTCTTT
cdr3_aa: CATSDPGQKEAFF

v_call: TRBV7-2
d_call: NA
j_call: TRBJ2-7
clone_size: NA
cdr3_nt: TGTGCCAGCAGCTTCCCTGGACGGTTAAGCTCCTACGAGCAGTACTTC
cdr3_aa: CASSFPGRLSSYEQYF

v_call: TRBV7-9
d_call: NA
j_call: TRBJ1-1
clone_size: many
cdr3_nt: TGTGCCAGCAGCCAGAGTCCTAACACTGAAGCTTTCTTT
cdr3_aa: CASSQSPNTEAFF

v_call: TRBV20-1
d_call: NA
j_call: TRBJ2-7
clone_size: NA
cdr3_nt: TGCAGTGCCCAGGGCCCGGGACTTTCCTACGAGCAGTACTTC
cdr3_aa: CSAQGPGLSYEQYF

v_call: TRBV11-3
d_call: NA
j_call: TRBJ2-1
clone_size: NA
cdr3_nt: TGTGCCAGCAGCCATAGACAAGGAGAGCAGTTCTTC
cdr3_aa: CASSHRQGEQFF

v_call: TRBV7-2
d_call: NA
j_call: TRBJ2-1
clone_size: many
cdr3_nt: TGTGCCAGCAGACGAACTAGCACATCCTACAATGAGCAGTTCTTC
cdr3_aa: CASRRTSTSYNEQFF

v_call: TRBV7-2
d_call: TRBD2
j_call: TRBJ2-3
clone_size: NA
cdr3_nt: TGTGCCAGCAGCTTATCGGCTAGCGGGGGGGCCGGTACGCAGTATTTT
cdr3_aa: CASSLSASGGAGTQYF

v_call: TRBV20-1
d_call: TRBD2
j_call: TRBJ2-3
clone_size: many
cdr3_nt: TGCAGTGCTACCTATATACGGGGGGGACCCACAGATACGCAGTATTTT
cdr3_aa: CSATYIRGGPTDTQYF

v_call: TRBV27
d_call: TRBD1
j_call: TRBJ2-2
clone_size: NA
cdr3_nt: TGTGCCAGCAGTCCACGGACAGGGTCCGATTATCTGTTTTTT
cdr3_aa: CASSPRTGSDYLFF

v_call: TRBV12-3/TRBV12-4
d_call: TRBD2
j_call: TRBJ2-3
clone_size: many
cdr3_nt: TGTGCCAGCAGTTTAGGGAATCCGGGACTAGCGGGGGATACGCAGTATTTT
cdr3_aa: CASSLGNPGLAGDTQYF

v_call: TRBV3-1
d_call: NA
j_call: TRBJ1-2
clone_size: few
cdr3_nt: TGTGCCAGCAGCCACAGCGTTGGCGGCTACACCTTC
cdr3_aa: CASSHSVGGYTF

v_call: TRBV6-2/TRBV6-3
d_call: NA
j_call: TRBJ2-5
clone_size: many
cdr3_nt: TGTGCCAGCAGTTCCCAAGCCCGGGAGACCCAGTACTTC
cdr3_aa: CASSSQARETQYF

v_call: TRBV7-2
d_call: NA
j_call: TRBJ2-5
clone_size: once
cdr3_nt: TGTGCCAGCGGCTTAGCGGCAGGTGAGCTGCAAGAGACCCAGTACTTC
cdr3_aa: CASGLAAGELQETQYF

v_call: TRBV29-1
d_call: TRBD2
j_call: TRBJ2-7
clone_size: few
cdr3_nt: TGCAGCGCAAGACTAGCGGGGGGCCGAAAGTACAATGAGCAGTACTTC
cdr3_aa: CSARLAGGRKYNEQYF

v_call: TRBV4-3
d_call: NA
j_call: TRBJ1-2
clone_size: few
cdr3_nt: TGCGCCAGCAGCCAAGACGCAGCCTCCCGTGTGGGTGGCTACACCTTC
cdr3_aa: CASSQDAASRVGGYTF

v_call: TRBV2
d_call: NA
j_call: TRBJ1-6
clone_size: NA
cdr3_nt: TGTGCCAGCAGAGGTCAACTTAGCTCCTATAATTCACCCCTCCACTTT
cdr3_aa: CASRGQLSSYNSPLHF

v_call: TRBV7-9
d_call: NA
j_call: TRBJ1-1
clone_size: NA
cdr3_nt: TGTGCCAGCAGCTTACGGAGTCGTGTTGAAGCTTTCTTT
cdr3_aa: CASSLRSRVEAFF

v_call: TRBV6-5
d_call: NA
j_call: TRBJ2-7
clone_size: many
cdr3_nt: TGTGCCAGCAGAAAACGGGACACCGAGTCCTACGAGCAGTACTTC
cdr3_aa: CASRKRDTESYEQYF

v_call: TRBV7-2
d_call: TRBD1
j_call: TRBJ2-2
clone_size: NA
cdr3_nt: TGTGCCAGCAGCGATTATTGGGGACAGGGGAACGGGGAGCTGTTTTTT
cdr3_aa: CASSDYWGQGNGELFF

v_call: TRBV12-3/TRBV12-4
d_call: NA
j_call: TRBJ2-5
clone_size: many
cdr3_nt: TGTGCCAGCAGTTTTAAAGGAGAGACCCAGTACTTC
cdr3_aa: CASSFKGETQYF

v_call: TRBV6-2/TRBV6-3
d_call: NA
j_call: TRBJ1-1
clone_size: NA
cdr3_nt: TGTGCCAGCAGTTACTCGATTGGTTCCACTGAAGCTTTCTTT
cdr3_aa: CASSYSIGSTEAFF

v_call: TRBV6-2/TRBV6-3
d_call: NA
j_call: TRBJ2-7
clone_size: many
cdr3_nt: TGTGCCAACACTCGACCGGGGACATCGAGGGAGCAGTACTTC
cdr3_aa: CANTRPGTSREQYF

v_call: TRBV7-2
d_call: TRBD2
j_call: TRBJ2-7
clone_size: many
cdr3_nt: TGTGCCAGCAGCCCTTTCCAGCGGGGGCCTACCTACGAGCAGTACTTC
cdr3_aa: CASSPFQRGPTYEQYF

v_call: TRBV7-8
d_call: NA
j_call: TRBJ1-6
clone_size: many
cdr3_nt: TGTGCCAGCAGCCCCACACCTGACCCTTATAATTCACCCCTCCACTTT
cdr3_aa: CASSPTPDPYNSPLHF

v_call: TRBV20-1
d_call: TRBD2
j_call: TRBJ2-3
clone_size: many
cdr3_nt: TGCAGTGCCCCAGTTAGCGGGGCGGTAACAGATACGCAGTATTTT
cdr3_aa: CSAPVSGAVTDTQYF

v_call: TRBV28
d_call: TRBD1
j_call: TRBJ1-1
clone_size: NA
cdr3_nt: TGTGCCAGCGGAAGGGGGCAGAACACTGAAGCTTTCTTT
cdr3_aa: CASGRGQNTEAFF

v_call: TRBV18
d_call: NA
j_call: TRBJ1-4
clone_size: NA
cdr3_nt: TGTGCCAGCTCATCCGCAGCAACTAATGAAAAACTGTTTTTT
cdr3_aa: CASSSAATNEKLFF

v_call: TRBV3-1
d_call: TRBD2
j_call: TRBJ2-3
clone_size: NA
cdr3_nt: TGTGCCAGCAGTTACATAGCGGGGGGGCCGGTTACGCAGTATTTT
cdr3_aa: CASSYIAGGPVTQYF

v_call: TRBV28
d_call: NA
j_call: TRBJ1-6
clone_size: few
cdr3_nt: TGTGCCAGCAGTTACCGGGCCTCAAATTCACCCCTCCACTTT
cdr3_aa: CASSYRASNSPLHF

v_call: TRBV29-1
d_call: NA
j_call: TRBJ2-3
clone_size: many
cdr3_nt: TGCAGCGTTGAAGATAAAGGCACCCGGCGCACAGATACGCAGTATTTT
cdr3_aa: CSVEDKGTRRTDTQYF

v_call: TRBV2
d_call: NA
j_call: TRBJ1-2
clone_size: NA
cdr3_nt: TGTACCAGCAGTTCACAGGGTGACTATGGCTACACCTTC
cdr3_aa: CTSSSQGDYGYTF

v_call: TRBV30
d_call: NA
j_call: TRBJ1-4
clone_size: few
cdr3_nt: TGTGCCTGGAACGGGGTCCGGGCGAGGGAACTGTTTTTT
cdr3_aa: CAWNGVRARELFF

v_call: TRBV2
d_call: NA
j_call: TRBJ1-4
clone_size: NA
cdr3_nt: TGTGCCAGCCTTGAGGGGATACCGGGACGGGCAAAACTGTTTTTT
cdr3_aa: CASLEGIPGRAKLFF

v_call: TRBV7-9
d_call: TRBD1
j_call: TRBJ1-4
clone_size: NA
cdr3_nt: TGTGCCAGCAGCCCGGACAGGGGGCGCGTGGTCAGGACTAATGAAAAACTGTTTTTT
cdr3_aa: CASSPDRGRVVRTNEKLFF

v_call: TRBV13
d_call: TRBD2
j_call: TRBJ2-5
clone_size: many
cdr3_nt: TGTGCCAGCAGCTTACGGAGGACTAGTCAAGAGACCCAGTACTTC
cdr3_aa: CASSLRRTSQETQYF

v_call: TRBV10-3
d_call: TRBD2
j_call: TRBJ2-3
clone_size: NA
cdr3_nt: TGTGCCATCAGTGAGTCGGTAGCGGGGGGTCCGGGTAAAGATACGCAGTATTTT
cdr3_aa: CAISESVAGGPGKDTQYF

v_call: TRBV2
d_call: NA
j_call: TRBJ2-4
clone_size: many
cdr3_nt: TGTGCCAGCACGGCGGGGTACAAAAACATTCAGTACTTC
cdr3_aa: CASTAGYKNIQYF

v_call: TRBV6-2/TRBV6-3
d_call: NA
j_call: TRBJ1-5
clone_size: few
cdr3_nt: TGTGCCGGCAGGCAGGCATACAATCAGCCCCAGCATTTT
cdr3_aa: CAGRQAYNQPQHF

v_call: TRBV20-1
d_call: NA
j_call: TRBJ1-1
clone_size: NA
cdr3_nt: TGCAGTGCTAGGGCCAATGGACCGTTGAACACTGAAGCTTTCTTT
cdr3_aa: CSARANGPLNTEAFF

v_call: TRBV7-8
d_call: NA
j_call: TRBJ1-1
clone_size: few
cdr3_nt: TGTGCCAGCAGCTATCTCCCGAGGGGAGGGTGGAGCACTGAAGCTTTCTTT
cdr3_aa: CASSYLPRGGWSTEAFF

v_call: TRBV5-1
d_call: NA
j_call: TRBJ2-3
clone_size: many
cdr3_nt: TGCGCCAGCAGCCTCCCGGGCGGGGGCAGCACAGATACGCAGTATTTT
cdr3_aa: CASSLPGGGSTDTQYF

v_call: TRBV20-1
d_call: NA
j_call: TRBJ2-5
clone_size: NA
cdr3_nt: TGCAGTGCTAGACCCGTCGGAGGGTTCCTAGAGACCCGGTACTTC
cdr3_aa: CSARPVGGFLETRYF

v_call: TRBV9
d_call: TRBD1
j_call: TRBJ2-7
clone_size: many
cdr3_nt: TGTGCCAGCAGCGGGGGGACAGCCGGCGAGCAGTACTTC
cdr3_aa: CASSGGTAGEQYF